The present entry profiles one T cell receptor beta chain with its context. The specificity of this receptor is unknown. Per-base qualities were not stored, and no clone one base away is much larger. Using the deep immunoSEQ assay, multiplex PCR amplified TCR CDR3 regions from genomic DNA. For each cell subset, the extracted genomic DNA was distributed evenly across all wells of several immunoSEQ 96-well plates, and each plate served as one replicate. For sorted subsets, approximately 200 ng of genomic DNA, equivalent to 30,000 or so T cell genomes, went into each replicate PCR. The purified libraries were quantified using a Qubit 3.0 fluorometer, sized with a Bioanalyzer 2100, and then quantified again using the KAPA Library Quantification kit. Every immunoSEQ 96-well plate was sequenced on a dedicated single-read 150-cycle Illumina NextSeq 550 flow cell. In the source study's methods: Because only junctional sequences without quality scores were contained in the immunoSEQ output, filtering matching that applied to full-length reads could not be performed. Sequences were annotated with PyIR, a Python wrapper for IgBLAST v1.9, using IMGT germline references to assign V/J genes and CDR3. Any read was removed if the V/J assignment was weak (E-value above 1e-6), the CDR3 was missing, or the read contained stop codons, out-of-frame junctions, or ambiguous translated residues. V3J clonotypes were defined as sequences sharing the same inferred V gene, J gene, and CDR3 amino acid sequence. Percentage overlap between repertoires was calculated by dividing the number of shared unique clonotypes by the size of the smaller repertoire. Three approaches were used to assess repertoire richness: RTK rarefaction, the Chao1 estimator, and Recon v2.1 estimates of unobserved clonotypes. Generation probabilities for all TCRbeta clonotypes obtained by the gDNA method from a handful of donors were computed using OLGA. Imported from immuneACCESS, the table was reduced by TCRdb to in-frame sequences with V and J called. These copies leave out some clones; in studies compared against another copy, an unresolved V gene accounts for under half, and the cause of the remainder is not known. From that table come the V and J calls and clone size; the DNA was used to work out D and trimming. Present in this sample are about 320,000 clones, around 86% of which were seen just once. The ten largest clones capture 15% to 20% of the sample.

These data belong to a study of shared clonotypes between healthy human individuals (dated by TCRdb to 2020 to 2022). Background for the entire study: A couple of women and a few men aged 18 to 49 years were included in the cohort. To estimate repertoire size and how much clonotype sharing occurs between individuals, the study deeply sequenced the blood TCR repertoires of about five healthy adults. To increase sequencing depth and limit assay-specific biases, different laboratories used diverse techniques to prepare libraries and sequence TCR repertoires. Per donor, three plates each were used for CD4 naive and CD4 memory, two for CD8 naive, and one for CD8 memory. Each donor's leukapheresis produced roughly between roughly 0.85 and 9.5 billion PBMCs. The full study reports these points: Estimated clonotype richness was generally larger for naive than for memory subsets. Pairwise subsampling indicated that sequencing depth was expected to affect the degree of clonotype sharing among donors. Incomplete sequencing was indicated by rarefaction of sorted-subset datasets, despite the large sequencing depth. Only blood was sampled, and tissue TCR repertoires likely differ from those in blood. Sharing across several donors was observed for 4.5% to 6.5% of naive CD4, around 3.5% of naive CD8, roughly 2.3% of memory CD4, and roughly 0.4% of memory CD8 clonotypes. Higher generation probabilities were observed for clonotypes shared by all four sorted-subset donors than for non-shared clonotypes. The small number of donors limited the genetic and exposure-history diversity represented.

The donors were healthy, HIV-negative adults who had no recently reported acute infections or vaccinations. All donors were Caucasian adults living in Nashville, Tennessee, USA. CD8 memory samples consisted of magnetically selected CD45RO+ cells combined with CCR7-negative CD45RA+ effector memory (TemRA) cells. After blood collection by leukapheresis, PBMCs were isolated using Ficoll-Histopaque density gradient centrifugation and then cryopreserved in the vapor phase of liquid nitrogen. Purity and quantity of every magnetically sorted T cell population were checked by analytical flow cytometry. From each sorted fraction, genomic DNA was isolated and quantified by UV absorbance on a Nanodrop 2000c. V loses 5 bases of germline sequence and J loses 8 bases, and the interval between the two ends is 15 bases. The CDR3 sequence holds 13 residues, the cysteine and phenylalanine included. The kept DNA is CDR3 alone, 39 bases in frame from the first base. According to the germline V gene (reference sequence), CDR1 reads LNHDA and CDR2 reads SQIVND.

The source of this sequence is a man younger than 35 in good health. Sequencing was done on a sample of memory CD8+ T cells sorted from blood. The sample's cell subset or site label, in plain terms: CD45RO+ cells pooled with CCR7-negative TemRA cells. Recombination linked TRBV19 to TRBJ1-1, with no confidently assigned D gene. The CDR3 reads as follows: CASSYMDGIEAFF. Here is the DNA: TGTGCCAGTAGTTATATGGACGGGATAGAAGCTTTCTTT.